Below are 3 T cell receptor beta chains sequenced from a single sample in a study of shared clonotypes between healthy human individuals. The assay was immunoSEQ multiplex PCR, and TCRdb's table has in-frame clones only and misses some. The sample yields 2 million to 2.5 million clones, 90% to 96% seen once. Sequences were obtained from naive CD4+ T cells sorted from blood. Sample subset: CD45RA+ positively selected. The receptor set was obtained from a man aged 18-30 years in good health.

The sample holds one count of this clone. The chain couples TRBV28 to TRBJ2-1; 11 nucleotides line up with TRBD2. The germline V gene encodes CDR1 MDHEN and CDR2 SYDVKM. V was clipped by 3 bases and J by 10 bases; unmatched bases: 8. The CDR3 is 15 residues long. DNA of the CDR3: TGTGCCAGCAGTTTCGGGCTAGCGGGGGGCTGGGAGCAGTTCTTC. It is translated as CASSFGLAGGWEQFF.

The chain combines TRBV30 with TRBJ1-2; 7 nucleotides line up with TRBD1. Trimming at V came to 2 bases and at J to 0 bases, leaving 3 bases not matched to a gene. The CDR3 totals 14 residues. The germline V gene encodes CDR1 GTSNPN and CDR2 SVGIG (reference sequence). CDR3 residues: CAWSLQGSNYGYTF. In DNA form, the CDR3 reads TGTGCCTGGAGTCTACAGGGGTCTAACTATGGCTACACCTTC.

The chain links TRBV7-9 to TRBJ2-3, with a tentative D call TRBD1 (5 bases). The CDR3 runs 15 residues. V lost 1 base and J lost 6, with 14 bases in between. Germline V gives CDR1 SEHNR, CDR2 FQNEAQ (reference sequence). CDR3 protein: CASSLGETVMDTQYF. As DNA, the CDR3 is TGTGCCAGCAGCTTAGGCGAGACAGTTATGGATACGCAGTATTTT. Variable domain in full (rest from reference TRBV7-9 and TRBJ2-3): DTGVSQNPRHKITKRGQNVTFRCDPISEHNRLYWYRQTLGQGPEFLTYFQNEAQLEKSRLLSDRFSAERPKGSFSTLEIQRTEQGDSAMYLCASSLGETVMDTQYFGPGTRLTVL.